This entry lists 15 T cell receptor beta chains sequenced from one sample in a study of radiation and T cells in renal cell carcinoma. Time point described: baseline pretreatment blood. Specified treatment: 15 Gy SBRT to primary tumor, nephrectomy 4 weeks later. The table came from immunoSEQ multiplex PCR; TCRdb's copy has only in-frame clones and leaves some out. The table includes 140,000 or so clones, more than 70% detected once. The specimen was blood, collected from a patient whose treatment included radiotherapy and nephrectomy. All receptors derive from a woman aged 45 to 65 with renal cell carcinoma.

The V gene is TRBV19, the J gene TRBJ2-5; 9 bases match TRBD1. CDR3 length equals 17 residues. Trimming cost V 4 bases and J 6 bases; bases outside gene matches: 15. Germline assignment: CDR1 LNHDA and CDR2 SQIVND (reference sequence). DNA of the CDR3: TGTGCCAGTAGTACCACAGGGGGCGGTCATGGGGTGAAGACCCAGTACTTC. As protein: CASSTTGGGHGVKTQYF.

The CDR3 DNA sequence: TGTGCCAGCAGCTTATTGGCTGGCTCCGTTGAAGCTTTCTTT. This encodes CASSLLAGSVEAFF. The chain recombines TRBV7-9 with TRBJ1-1; D remains ambiguous. Trimming removed 2 bases at V and 7 bases at J, with 14 bases between. This CDR3 is 14 amino acids long. The germline gives CDR1 SEHNR, CDR2 FQNEAQ (reference sequence).

V is TRBV12-5 and J is TRBJ1-5, with no clear D. V lost 2 bases, J lost 3 bases, and 5 bases lay in between. The CDR3 loop spans 13 amino acids. CDR1 is LGHNT and CDR2 is FRNRAP in the germline V gene. The CDR3 DNA reads TGTGCTAGTGGTTTGTCTGTCAATCAGCCCCAGCATTTT. Amino acid sequence: CASGLSVNQPQHF.

The chain recombines TRBV7-9 with TRBJ1-4, with unresolved D. There are 12 residues in the CDR3. Germline V gene sequence: CDR1 SEHNR, CDR2 FQNEAQ (reference sequence). V lost 5 bases to trimming and J lost 8 bases, with 9 bases between them. DNA of the CDR3: TGTGCCAGCAGCCAACGATCGGAAAAACTGTTTTTT. Its protein is CASSQRSEKLFF. Combining the CDR3 with reference TRBV7-9 and TRBJ1-4 gives the whole variable domain DTGVSQNPRHKITKRGQNVTFRCDPISEHNRLYWYRQTLGQGPEFLTYFQNEAQLEKSRLLSDRFSAERPKGSFSTLEIQRTEQGDSAMYLCASSQRSEKLFFGSGTQLSVL.

Note on this clone: The same CDR3 also results from other DNA sequences found in this sample. This chain uses TRBV6-5 with TRBJ2-7; the D is unclear. The V gene lost 0 bases and the J gene lost 0 bases, with 6 bases spanning the gap. The CDR3 length is 14 residues. From germline, CDR1 is MNHEY and CDR2 SVGAGI. CDR3 sequence: CASSYSGGSYEQYF. The DNA for the CDR3 is TGTGCCAGCAGTTACTCGGGCGGCTCCTACGAGCAGTACTTC.

The rearrangement links TRBV28 to TRBJ1-2; a possible D gene is TRBD1 (5 bases). Germline CDR1 reads MDHEN; CDR2 reads SYDVKM. This CDR3 has 12 amino acids. The germline V and J ends were trimmed by 6 bases and 7 bases, with 12 bases remaining between them. DNA for the CDR3: TGTGCCAGCAGCTCAGGGTCCGGTGGCTACACCTTC. Its protein product is CASSSGSGGYTF.

CDR3 sequence reads: CASSLDGLTYNEQFF. For the CDR3, the DNA is TGTGCCAGCAGCTTAGATGGACTTACCTACAATGAGCAGTTCTTC. The chain is built from TRBV7-8 and TRBJ2-1, with a weak D call TRBD2 (5 bases). The CDR3 has 15 residues. V was pared by 1 base and J by 2 bases, with 9 bases between. Germline loops: CDR1 SGHVS, CDR2 FQNEAQ.

The rearrangement uses TRBV5-1 and TRBJ2-5; D is unclear. Germline assignment: CDR1 SGHRS and CDR2 YFSETQ. There are 12 residues in the CDR3. V was shortened by 2 bases and J by 3 bases, with 5 bases between the two germline ends. The CDR3 region is CASSFSEETQYF. The CDR3 nucleotides read TGCGCCAGCAGCTTTTCGGAAGAGACCCAGTACTTC.

The V call is TRBV4-2, the J call TRBJ2-1; 7 positions match TRBD1. Unmatched junction bases numbered 5, after V lost 5 bases and J lost 1 base. Germline V gives CDR1 LGHNA, CDR2 YNFKEQ. The CDR3 extends over 15 amino acids. DNA for the CDR3: TGTGCCAGCAGCTCGGACAGGTTGTCCTACAATGAGCAGTTCTTC. Protein: CASSSDRLSYNEQFF.

This chain links TRBV30 with TRBJ1-3; a weak D match, TRBD1 (5 bases). From germline, CDR1 is GTSNPN and CDR2 SVGIG (reference sequence). The CDR3 extends over 15 amino acids. Trimming removed 0 bases at V and 8 bases at J, with 17 bases between. The chain's CDR3 is CAWSVSYRKADTIYF. CDR3 nucleotide sequence: TGTGCCTGGAGTGTATCCTACAGGAAGGCGGACACCATATATTTT. Looking up the rest from reference TRBV30 and TRBJ1-3 gives the full variable domain: SQTIHQWPATLVQPVGSPLSLECTVEGTSNPNLYWYRQAAGRGLQLLFYSVGIGQISSEVPQNLSASRPQDRQFILSSKKLLLSDSGFYLCAWSVSYRKADTIYFGEGSWLTVV.

The chain combines TRBV7-9 with TRBJ2-1, with TRBD2 matching over 12 bases. CDR3 length: 19 amino acids. Per the germline V gene, CDR1 is SEHNR and CDR2 is FQNEAQ (reference sequence). V trimming: 5 bases; J trimming: 0 bases; junction bases outside the gene matches: 11. The CDR3 nucleotides read TGTGCCAGCAGCCTAACACTAGCGGGGGGCGGAAGCTCCTACAATGAGCAGTTCTTC. Translation gives CASSLTLAGGGSSYNEQFF.

The chain combines TRBV7-9 with TRBJ2-6, with D perhaps being TRBD1 or TRBD2 (5 bases each). Germline assignment: CDR1 SEHNR and CDR2 FQNEAQ (reference sequence). The CDR3 runs 16 residues. Trimming shortened V by 5 bases and J by 4 bases, and 15 bases separated the two germline ends. This chain's CDR3 is CASSPGEGSGANVLTF. The CDR3 DNA sequence: TGTGCCAGCAGCCCCGGCGAGGGGTCCGGGGCCAACGTCCTGACTTTC.

The rearrangement uses TRBV21-1 and TRBJ1-2. TRBV21-1 is given as a pseudogene. CDR3 size: 16 residues. This CDR3 reads CASSKGGRISNYGYTF. CDR3 sequence (DNA): TGTGCCAGCAGCAAAGGTGGACGGATCAGTAACTATGGCTACACCTTC.

The chain is built from TRBV14 and TRBJ1-4, with D tentatively TRBD1 (5 bases). Germline V lookup: CDR1 SGHDN, CDR2 FVKESK. V lost 1 base and J 8 bases, leaving 11 bases between the germline ends. The CDR3 contains 14 residues. The CDR3 sequence is CASSQVGEEEKLFF. CDR3 DNA: TGTGCCAGCAGCCAAGTAGGGGAGGAAGAAAAACTGTTTTTT.

The genes are TRBV5-6 and TRBJ2-7; 8 bases map to TRBD1. The CDR3 consists of 14 residues. The V gene end was trimmed by 3 bases and the J gene end by 2 bases; junction bases not matched to a gene: 4. Germline loops: CDR1 SGHDT, CDR2 YYEEEE. The CDR3 loop is CASSYAGQAYEQYF. CDR3 nucleotide sequence: TGTGCCAGCAGCTATGCGGGACAGGCCTACGAGCAGTACTTC.